One and the same sample provided the 6 T cell receptor beta chains below, sequenced in a study of blood T cell repertoires in COVID-19. Generated by immunoSEQ multiplex PCR, the TCRdb table keeps only in-frame clones and is missing some. The sample holds approximately 160,000 clones; roughly 85% are singletons and the top ten take 8% to 9%. Sequences were obtained from peripheral blood. Receptor source: a woman in her sixties or seventies with COVID-19, enrolled during active disease.

The chain couples TRBV19 to TRBJ1-2; TRBD1 aligns across 8 bases. The CDR3 spans 11 residues. CDR1 and CDR2 (germline): LNHDA, SQIVND (reference sequence). V lost 11 bases and J lost 5; bases outside the gene matches: 4. The CDR3, as DNA: TGTGCCTTCCGGGACAGGTATGGCTACACCTTC. Translated: CAFRDRYGYTF.

The chain couples TRBV18 to TRBJ1-6; 7 bases fit TRBD1. V was clipped by 3 bases and J by 8 bases; unmatched bases: 16. CDR3 size: 18 residues. Per germline, CDR1 KGHSH and CDR2 LQKENI. The CDR3 region has the DNA TGTGCCAGCTCACCCGTGGCAGGGGGTGCCCAGGGGTATTCACCCCTCCACTTT. Encoded protein: CASSPVAGGAQGYSPLHF.

The rearrangement uses TRBV6-5 and TRBJ1-1; TRBD1 aligns across 8 bases. From germline, CDR1 is MNHEY and CDR2 SVGAGI. CDR3 length: 15 residues. The ends lost 5 bases at V and 1 base at J; junction bases unmatched: 6. Here the CDR3 DNA reads TGTGCCAGCAGTAACCGGGACAGGAGGAACACTGAAGCTTTCTTT. It is translated as CASSNRDRRNTEAFF.

The gene calls are TRBV12-3 or TRBV12-4 and TRBJ2-7; 8 bases map to TRBD2. The CDR3 is 13 residues long. V dropped 6 bases and J dropped 4; count of bases not matched to a gene: 5. The CDR3 sequence is CASSLTSAYEQYF. In DNA form, the CDR3 reads TGTGCCAGCAGCCTGACTAGCGCTTACGAGCAGTACTTC.

The chain links TRBV19 to TRBJ1-3; D perhaps matches TRBD1 (5 bases). The V and J ends lost 10 bases and 0 bases respectively, with 10 bases between them. The germline gives CDR1 LNHDA, CDR2 SQIVND (reference sequence). The CDR3 consists of 13 residues. The CDR3 nucleotides read TGTGCCACCACACAGGTCTCTGGAAACACCATATATTTT. Translated, it gives CATTQVSGNTIYF. The full variable domain, in which reference TRBV19 and TRBJ1-3 provide the parts outside the CDR3, is DGGITQSPKYLFRKEGQNVTLSCEQNLNHDAMYWYRQDPGQGLRLIYYSQIVNDFQKGDIAEGYSVSREKKESFPLTVTSAQKNPTAFYLCATTQVSGNTIYFGEGSWLTVV.

The chain uses TRBV27 and TRBJ1-6, with 7 bases that match TRBD1. V was pared by 5 bases and J by 3 bases, with 10 bases of the junction left unmatched. Germline V gene lookup returns CDR1 MNHEY and CDR2 SMNVEV (reference sequence). The CDR3 is 17 amino acids. CDR3 amino acids: CASSPDRAPGYNSPLHF. CDR3 bases: TGTGCCAGCAGTCCCGACAGGGCCCCCGGCTATAATTCACCCCTCCACTTT.